This is a list of T cell receptor beta chains from one sample in a study of blood T cell repertoires in COVID-19. Some clones are missing from TCRdb's copy, which holds only in-frame ones; the method was immunoSEQ multiplex PCR. The repertoire includes nearly 350,000 clones, around 87% of them detected once, and 6% to 7% sits in the top ten. The sample comprised peripheral blood. These receptors were taken from a woman between 45 and 60 years old with COVID-19, enrolled during active disease. Both conserved end residues are part of each CDR3. Fields, in order: clone size, D gene, V gene, J gene, CDR3 DNA, CDR3 protein. The D gene is left open where the match is weak. Not all rows give a size; the values are once, few, many and, for expanded clones, a class.

abundance: .; d_gene: .; v_gene: TRBV5-5; j_gene: TRBJ1-1; CDR3nt: TGTGCCAGCAGCCCGACAGGAGCTGAAGCTTTCTTT; CDR3aa: CASSPTGAEAFF
abundance: .; d_gene: .; v_gene: TRBV7-9; j_gene: TRBJ2-5; CDR3nt: TGTGCCAGCAGCTTACAACCTAGCCAAGTTCAAGAGACCCAGTACTTC; CDR3aa: CASSLQPSQVQETQYF
abundance: .; d_gene: TRBD2; v_gene: TRBV24-1; j_gene: TRBJ2-3; CDR3nt: TGTGCCACCAGTGAGCCTCTAGCGGGAGGGAGTACAGATACGCAGTATTTT; CDR3aa: CATSEPLAGGSTDTQYF
abundance: .; d_gene: TRBD2; v_gene: TRBV5-1; j_gene: TRBJ2-1; CDR3nt: TGCGCCAGCAGCCCCCTAGCGGGCGGGTACAATGAGCAGTTCTTC; CDR3aa: CASSPLAGGYNEQFF
abundance: .; d_gene: TRBD2; v_gene: TRBV6-2/TRBV6-3; j_gene: TRBJ2-7; CDR3nt: TGTGCCAGCAGCCGACTAGCGGGGGGAGAGCAGTACTTC; CDR3aa: CASSRLAGGEQYF
abundance: .; d_gene: TRBD1; v_gene: TRBV29-1; j_gene: TRBJ1-1; CDR3nt: TGCAGCGCCCCGGGACAGAGTATGAACACTGAAGCTTTCTTT; CDR3aa: CSAPGQSMNTEAFF
abundance: .; d_gene: .; v_gene: TRBV25-1; j_gene: TRBJ2-7; CDR3nt: TGTGCCAGCATTGGGGACTGGGGCCACGAGCAGTACTTC; CDR3aa: CASIGDWGHEQYF
abundance: .; d_gene: TRBD1; v_gene: TRBV5-1; j_gene: TRBJ1-1; CDR3nt: TGCGCCAGCAGTTACGACAGGGGGCAAAAAGCTTTCTTT; CDR3aa: CASSYDRGQKAFF
abundance: .; d_gene: TRBD2; v_gene: TRBV11-2; j_gene: TRBJ2-1; CDR3nt: TGTGCCAGCAGCTTAGTAATTAGCGGGAGTAGGGAGCAGTTCTTC; CDR3aa: CASSLVISGSREQFF
abundance: .; d_gene: TRBD1; v_gene: TRBV11-3; j_gene: TRBJ2-7; CDR3nt: TGTGCCAGCAGCTTAGAGGAAGGGACAGGGGGACTTGACGAGCAGTACTTC; CDR3aa: CASSLEEGTGGLDEQYF
abundance: once; d_gene: .; v_gene: TRBV30; j_gene: TRBJ1-2; CDR3nt: TGTGCCTGGACGGTCGGTTCCTTGTTCGGCTACACCTTC; CDR3aa: CAWTVGSLFGYTF
abundance: .; d_gene: .; v_gene: TRBV6-6; j_gene: TRBJ1-1; CDR3nt: TGTGCCAGCACGAGGACAAGGGGTGAGAACACTGAAGCTTTCTTT; CDR3aa: CASTRTRGENTEAFF